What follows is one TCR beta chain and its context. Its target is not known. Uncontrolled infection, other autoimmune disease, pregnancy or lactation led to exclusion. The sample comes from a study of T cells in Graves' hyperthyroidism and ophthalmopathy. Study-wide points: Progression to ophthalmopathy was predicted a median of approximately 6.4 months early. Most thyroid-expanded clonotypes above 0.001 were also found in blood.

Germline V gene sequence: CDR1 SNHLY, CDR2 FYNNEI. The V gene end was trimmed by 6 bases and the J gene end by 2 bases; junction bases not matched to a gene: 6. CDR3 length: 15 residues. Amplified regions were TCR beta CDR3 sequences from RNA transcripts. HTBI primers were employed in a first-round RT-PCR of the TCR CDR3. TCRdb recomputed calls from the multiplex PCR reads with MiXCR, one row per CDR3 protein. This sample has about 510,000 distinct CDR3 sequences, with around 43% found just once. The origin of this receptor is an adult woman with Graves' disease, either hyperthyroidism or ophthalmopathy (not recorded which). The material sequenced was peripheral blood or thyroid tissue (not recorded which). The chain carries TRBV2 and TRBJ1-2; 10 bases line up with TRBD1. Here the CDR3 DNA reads TGTGCCAGCAGGACGGTGACAGGGGGCAACTATGGCTACACCTTC. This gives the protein CASRTVTGGNYGYTF.